A selection of T cell receptor beta chains follows, all from one sample in a study of T-cell memory formation after mild COVID-19. From the 5' RACE reads, TCRdb called clonotypes with MiXCR, one entry per CDR3 protein. Here the sample spans 110,000 or so distinct CDR3 sequences, 20% to 25% being singletons. Sequenced: PBMCs or a T cell subset sorted from them (not recorded which). The receptor source for this set is a man younger than 35 who had mild COVID-19 (a few samples of this study predate the infection). Cell type and time point are not known. Each CDR3 is given with its conserved first and last residue. A D gene is named only where the DNA matches it firmly. Clone size is stated in some rows and not others, as once, few, many or a class when expanded.

size: -; V: TRBV5-1; D: -; J: TRBJ2-7; DNA: TGCGCCAGCAGCTTAAGGGAGGCCCCCTACGAGCAGTACTTC; CDR3: CASSLREAPYEQYF
size: -; V: TRBV6-2/TRBV6-3; D: -; J: TRBJ1-2; DNA: TGTGCCAGCAGTGACCCCGGGACACCTTATGGCTACACCTTC; CDR3: CASSDPGTPYGYTF
size: -; V: TRBV7-9; D: TRBD2; J: TRBJ2-5; DNA: TGTGCCAGCAGCTTAAACCCCACTAGCGGGGGGGCGAAAGAGACCCAGTACTTC; CDR3: CASSLNPTSGGAKETQYF
size: few; V: TRBV3-1; D: -; J: TRBJ2-3; DNA: TGTGCCAGCAGCCAGGGGCAGCGCGGAGTGGCAGATACGCAGTATTTT; CDR3: CASSQGQRGVADTQYF
size: few; V: TRBV5-6; D: -; J: TRBJ1-6; DNA: TGTGCCAGCAGCTTCACAGCAGTGCTTTATAATTCACCCCTCCACTTT; CDR3: CASSFTAVLYNSPLHF
size: -; V: TRBV5-1; D: -; J: TRBJ2-7; DNA: TGCGCCAGCAGCTTGGCATGGGGGGCAGGCGAGCAGTACTTC; CDR3: CASSLAWGAGEQYF
size: few; V: TRBV27; D: -; J: TRBJ2-3; DNA: TGTGCCAGCAGCCGGGGGGCAGTTGGCGATACGCAGTATTTT; CDR3: CASSRGAVGDTQYF
size: -; V: TRBV4-1; D: TRBD1; J: TRBJ1-1; DNA: TGCGCCAGCAACGGACAGGGGGGCATGAACACTGAAGCTTTCTTT; CDR3: CASNGQGGMNTEAFF
size: -; V: TRBV6-2/TRBV6-3; D: TRBD1; J: TRBJ1-6; DNA: TGTGCCAGCAGGAGGGACAGGTTGGGTTCACCCCTCCACTTT; CDR3: CASRRDRLGSPLHF
size: few; V: TRBV5-1; D: -; J: TRBJ2-5; DNA: TGCGCCAGCAGCTTGGCGTATAACAGGGCTGAGACGGAGACCCAGTACTTC; CDR3: CASSLAYNRAETETQYF
size: -; V: TRBV7-9; D: -; J: TRBJ2-6; DNA: TGTGCCAGCAGCTCCCATAGGACGACCCAAACTGGGGCCAACGTCCTGACTTTC; CDR3: CASSSHRTTQTGANVLTF
size: -; V: TRBV14; D: -; J: TRBJ2-7; DNA: TGTGCCAGCAGCCAAGACAGAAACCCCGAGCAGTACTTC; CDR3: CASSQDRNPEQYF
size: -; V: TRBV29-1; D: TRBD2; J: TRBJ2-5; DNA: TGCAGCGTTTGTCGGACTAGCGGGGGCGGAGAGACCCAGTACTTC; CDR3: CSVCRTSGGGETQYF
size: few; V: TRBV5-5; D: TRBD2; J: TRBJ2-7; DNA: TGTGCCAGCAGCCCCGGGACTAGCGGACTCTACGAGCAGTACTTC; CDR3: CASSPGTSGLYEQYF
size: few; V: TRBV4-2; D: TRBD2; J: TRBJ2-7; DNA: TGTGCCAGCAGCCCGGAGGGCGGGGGGGCATACGAGCAGTACTTC; CDR3: CASSPEGGGAYEQYF
size: -; V: TRBV15; D: -; J: TRBJ2-5; DNA: TGTGCCACCAGCGGGACCGGGGGTGGCGGAGCAATCTTATACCAAGAGACCCAGTACTTC; CDR3: CATSGTGGGGAILYQETQYF
size: -; V: TRBV12-3/TRBV12-4; D: -; J: TRBJ2-1; DNA: TGTGCCAGCACCGGGTTCTCCTACAATGAGCAGTTCTTC; CDR3: CASTGFSYNEQFF
size: -; V: TRBV11-2; D: -; J: TRBJ1-3; DNA: TGTGCCAGCAGCTCCGCCAGTCTCCTCTCTGGAAACACCATATATTTT; CDR3: CASSSASLLSGNTIYF
size: -; V: TRBV15; D: -; J: TRBJ1-2; DNA: TGTGCCACCAGCAGAGAGCGGGTAGGGTCATATGGCTACACCTTC; CDR3: CATSRERVGSYGYTF
size: -; V: TRBV3-1; D: -; J: TRBJ2-7; DNA: TGTGCCAGCAGCCAACCATCAGTCACCTACGAGCAGTACTTC; CDR3: CASSQPSVTYEQYF
size: -; V: TRBV7-9; D: TRBD1; J: TRBJ2-2; DNA: TGTGCCAGCAGCTTAGCCGACAGGGGAAACACCGGGGAGCTGTTTTTT; CDR3: CASSLADRGNTGELFF
size: few; V: TRBV7-9; D: -; J: TRBJ2-5; DNA: TGTGCCAGCAGCTTGTATTATGGCGGGCAAGAGACCCAGTACTTC; CDR3: CASSLYYGGQETQYF
size: -; V: TRBV6-5; D: -; J: TRBJ2-2; DNA: TGTGCCAGCAGTCATACGACATACGACGGAGACACCGGGGAGCTGTTTTTT; CDR3: CASSHTTYDGDTGELFF
size: few; V: TRBV7-2; D: -; J: TRBJ2-1; DNA: TGTGCCAGCGCGTCCGGGACAAGCTCCTACAATGAGCAGTTCTTC; CDR3: CASASGTSSYNEQFF
size: few; V: TRBV27; D: TRBD1; J: TRBJ2-5; DNA: TGTGCCAGCCAAGTGACAGGGATCGAGGAGACCCAGTACTTC; CDR3: CASQVTGIEETQYF
size: -; V: TRBV27; D: TRBD1; J: TRBJ2-7; DNA: TGTGCCAGCAGTCTGAAGACAGGGAACATGCAGTACTTC; CDR3: CASSLKTGNMQYF
size: few; V: TRBV20-1; D: TRBD2; J: TRBJ2-2; DNA: TGCAGTGCTAGAGGGACTAGCGGGGGGTTTGCCGGGGAGCTGTTTTTT; CDR3: CSARGTSGGFAGELFF
size: few; V: TRBV6-4; D: -; J: TRBJ2-1; DNA: TGTGCCAGCAGTGTCGGGGATTACAATGAGCAGTTCTTC; CDR3: CASSVGDYNEQFF
size: few; V: TRBV28; D: -; J: TRBJ2-3; DNA: TGTGCCAGCAGTTTAGGAGCGCAGGGGGGTACAGATACGCAGTATTTT; CDR3: CASSLGAQGGTDTQYF
size: -; V: TRBV2; D: -; J: TRBJ1-2; DNA: TGTGCCAGCAGTGAGGAGGGAACTGACTATGGCTACACCTTC; CDR3: CASSEEGTDYGYTF
size: few; V: TRBV25-1; D: -; J: TRBJ2-3; DNA: TGTGCCAGCACATCAACAGGAGCCACAGATACGCAGTATTTT; CDR3: CASTSTGATDTQYF
size: -; V: TRBV27; D: -; J: TRBJ2-1; DNA: TGTGCCAGCAGACCGATGCAGGGTCGCTCCTACAATGAGCAGTTCTTC; CDR3: CASRPMQGRSYNEQFF
size: -; V: TRBV4-1; D: -; J: TRBJ1-2; DNA: TGCGCCAGCAGCCAAGATCCGGGGATTGCTGGTGGCTACACCTTC; CDR3: CASSQDPGIAGGYTF
size: -; V: TRBV6-5; D: -; J: TRBJ1-1; DNA: TGTGCCAGCAGTTACTCAGCACGGAGGAACACTGAAGCTTTCTTT; CDR3: CASSYSARRNTEAFF